The T cell receptor beta chain described here comes from a study of cytomegalovirus exposure and HLA in healthy donors. Amplification used 60 Vbeta primers and 13 Jbeta primers. Measured with immunoSEQ multiplex PCR; TCRdb has only the in-frame clones, and not every one. The data hold fewer than 110,000 clones, with less than 85% observed a single time. The table lists this clone with a few counts. The CDR3 has 13 amino acids. Germline values: CDR1 SGHTA, CDR2 FQGTGA. The V end was cut by 4 bases, the J end by 4 bases, with 10 bases between. The J gene is TRBJ1-2, the V gene TRBV7-3; possible D gene TRBD1, 5 bases. The sample was PBMCs. The clonotype was recovered from a woman aged 40 to 50 in good health and CMV-seropositive. DNA of the CDR3: TGTGCCAGCAGCTCACAGGCCGGCTATGGCTACACCTTC. Protein sequence: CASSSQAGYGYTF. The whole variable domain, remainder taken from reference TRBV7-3 and TRBJ1-2, is GAGVSQTPSNKVTEKGKYVELRCDPISGHTALYWYRQSLGQGPEFLIYFQGTGAADDSGLPNDRFFAVRPEGSVSTLKIQRTERGDSAVYLCASSSQAGYGYTFGSGTRLTVV.